This is a list of T cell receptor beta chains from one sample in a study of blood T cell repertoires in COVID-19. Profiled with immunoSEQ multiplex PCR; TCRdb holds only in-frame clones, not every one. The table shows approximately 150,000 clones, with roughly 88% occurring only once. Sequencing was carried out using peripheral blood. Receptor source: a man in his sixties with active or convalescent COVID-19. Each CDR3 is given with its conserved first and last residue. Fields, in order: clone size, V gene, D gene, J gene, CDR3 DNA, CDR3 protein. D genes are given only for firm matches. The size field is filled for only some rows; it gives once, few, many or a size class.

abundance: NA; v_gene: TRBV7-9; d_gene: NA; j_gene: TRBJ1-1; CDR3nt: TGTGCCAGCAGCCCGCTAGGGGGCACTGAAGCTTTCTTT; CDR3aa: CASSPLGGTEAFF
abundance: once; v_gene: TRBV9; d_gene: TRBD2; j_gene: TRBJ2-7; CDR3nt: TGTGCCAGCAGCGCTCACCCGGGACTAGGTGGCGAGCAGTACTTC; CDR3aa: CASSAHPGLGGEQYF
abundance: NA; v_gene: TRBV5-1; d_gene: TRBD1; j_gene: TRBJ1-5; CDR3nt: TGCGCCAGCAGCTTGCGGACGGCACAGGGGGCGCGGGTCGATCAGCCCCAGCATTTT; CDR3aa: CASSLRTAQGARVDQPQHF
abundance: NA; v_gene: TRBV5-1; d_gene: TRBD1; j_gene: TRBJ1-1; CDR3nt: TGCGCCAGCAGCTTAGGGGGCGCAGGCGACACTGAAGCTTTCTTT; CDR3aa: CASSLGGAGDTEAFF
abundance: NA; v_gene: TRBV10-1; d_gene: NA; j_gene: TRBJ2-1; CDR3nt: TGCGCCAGCAGTGAGTCCGGGTCCTACAATGAGCAGTTCTTC; CDR3aa: CASSESGSYNEQFF
abundance: NA; v_gene: TRBV5-1; d_gene: TRBD2; j_gene: TRBJ2-7; CDR3nt: TGCGCCAGCAGCTCGGAGAAGACAGCGGGAGCCGACGAGCAGTACTTC; CDR3aa: CASSSEKTAGADEQYF
abundance: NA; v_gene: TRBV10-3; d_gene: NA; j_gene: TRBJ1-1; CDR3nt: TGTGCCATCAGCGGAGCGGGGACAACCACTGAAGCTTTCTTT; CDR3aa: CAISGAGTTTEAFF
abundance: NA; v_gene: TRBV7-2; d_gene: NA; j_gene: TRBJ2-1; CDR3nt: TGTGCCAGCAGCTTCAACGGGGTTGCCTACAATGAGCAGTTCTTC; CDR3aa: CASSFNGVAYNEQFF
abundance: NA; v_gene: TRBV6-1; d_gene: TRBD1; j_gene: TRBJ1-6; CDR3nt: TGTGCCAGCGGCAAGACAGGGGGGGAATCACCCCTCCACTTT; CDR3aa: CASGKTGGESPLHF
abundance: NA; v_gene: TRBV15; d_gene: NA; j_gene: TRBJ2-2; CDR3nt: TGTGCCACCACCAGGGAGTTCGCGAACACCGGGGAGCTGTTTTTT; CDR3aa: CATTREFANTGELFF
abundance: NA; v_gene: TRBV25-1; d_gene: NA; j_gene: TRBJ1-3; CDR3nt: TGTGCCAGCAGTGAAGGCTGGAACACCATATATTTT; CDR3aa: CASSEGWNTIYF
abundance: few; v_gene: TRBV6-2/TRBV6-3; d_gene: NA; j_gene: TRBJ1-1; CDR3nt: TGTGCCAGCAGTTACTCTGAGGCTGCTGAAGCTTTCTTT; CDR3aa: CASSYSEAAEAFF
abundance: NA; v_gene: TRBV5-8; d_gene: NA; j_gene: TRBJ1-4; CDR3nt: TGTGCCAGCAGCACGGACTCTAATGAAAAACTGTTTTTT; CDR3aa: CASSTDSNEKLFF
abundance: NA; v_gene: TRBV5-8; d_gene: NA; j_gene: TRBJ1-5; CDR3nt: TGTGCCAGCACCCCTGCGGACAGCCGTTTGAGGCATTTT; CDR3aa: CASTPADSRLRHF
abundance: NA; v_gene: TRBV5-1; d_gene: TRBD1; j_gene: TRBJ1-6; CDR3nt: TGCGCCAGCAGCTTGGGACAGGGTCGGGGGAATTCACCCCTCCACTTT; CDR3aa: CASSLGQGRGNSPLHF
abundance: NA; v_gene: TRBV9; d_gene: NA; j_gene: TRBJ1-1; CDR3nt: TGTGCCAGCAGCCCCCCCGTAATGGGGGCCACTGAAGCTTTCTTT; CDR3aa: CASSPPVMGATEAFF
abundance: NA; v_gene: TRBV7-3; d_gene: TRBD1; j_gene: TRBJ2-2; CDR3nt: TGTGCCAGCAGCTTAACAGGGACAGGGACCGGGGAGCTGTTTTTT; CDR3aa: CASSLTGTGTGELFF
abundance: NA; v_gene: TRBV28; d_gene: NA; j_gene: TRBJ1-1; CDR3nt: TGTGCCAGCAGTTCTCCCGGGAAGAACACTGAAGCTTTCTTT; CDR3aa: CASSSPGKNTEAFF
abundance: NA; v_gene: TRBV19; d_gene: NA; j_gene: TRBJ1-5; CDR3nt: TGTGCCAGTAGTACAGGGTTCAATCAGCCCCAGCATTTT; CDR3aa: CASSTGFNQPQHF
abundance: NA; v_gene: TRBV4-3; d_gene: TRBD1; j_gene: TRBJ1-6; CDR3nt: TGCGCCAGCAGCCAATGGACAGGGGCGGATAATTCACCCCTCCACTTT; CDR3aa: CASSQWTGADNSPLHF
abundance: NA; v_gene: TRBV3-1/TRBV3-2; d_gene: NA; j_gene: TRBJ1-4; CDR3nt: TGTGCCAGCAGCCGAAGAGAGACACTTGATAATGAAAAACTGTTTTTT; CDR3aa: CASSRRETLDNEKLFF
abundance: once; v_gene: TRBV11-3; d_gene: NA; j_gene: TRBJ2-1; CDR3nt: TGTGCCAGCAGCCTCCGGTCCTACAATGAGCAGTTCTTC; CDR3aa: CASSLRSYNEQFF
abundance: NA; v_gene: TRBV18; d_gene: TRBD2; j_gene: TRBJ2-1; CDR3nt: TGTGCCAGCTCACCACTCGCGGGAGGGCAAGAGCAGTTCTTC; CDR3aa: CASSPLAGGQEQFF
abundance: NA; v_gene: TRBV28; d_gene: NA; j_gene: TRBJ2-4; CDR3nt: TGTGCCAGCAGTTTGCGAACGAAAAACATTCAGTACTTC; CDR3aa: CASSLRTKNIQYF
abundance: NA; v_gene: TRBV6-4; d_gene: NA; j_gene: TRBJ1-6; CDR3nt: TGTGCCAGCAGTGAAGCCCAGGGAAATTCACCCCTCCACTTT; CDR3aa: CASSEAQGNSPLHF
abundance: NA; v_gene: TRBV19; d_gene: NA; j_gene: TRBJ2-2; CDR3nt: TGTGCCAGTCGGACAGTGAACACCGGGGAGCTGTTTTTT; CDR3aa: CASRTVNTGELFF
abundance: NA; v_gene: TRBV11-3; d_gene: TRBD1; j_gene: TRBJ1-5; CDR3nt: TGTGCCAGCAGCTTGGGTTTGGGCAGGGGGCTCGGCAATCAGCCCCAGCATTTT; CDR3aa: CASSLGLGRGLGNQPQHF
abundance: NA; v_gene: TRBV10-1; d_gene: TRBD2; j_gene: TRBJ2-1; CDR3nt: TGCGCCAGCAGTGAGTCCCCGAGCGGGAGCATCTACAATGAGCAGTTCTTC; CDR3aa: CASSESPSGSIYNEQFF
abundance: NA; v_gene: TRBV10-3; d_gene: NA; j_gene: TRBJ2-1; CDR3nt: TGTGCCATCAGTGAGTCGAAGGGCGGGATCAACTACAATGAGCAGTTCTTC; CDR3aa: CAISESKGGINYNEQFF
abundance: few; v_gene: TRBV7-8; d_gene: TRBD2; j_gene: TRBJ2-7; CDR3nt: TGTGCCAGCAGCTTAGGTGGGACTAGCGGGAGGGCCTACGAGCAGTACTTC; CDR3aa: CASSLGGTSGRAYEQYF
abundance: NA; v_gene: TRBV29-1; d_gene: TRBD1; j_gene: TRBJ2-5; CDR3nt: TGCAGCGTTGAAGATCGGGACAGGGGACAAGAGACCCAGTACTTC; CDR3aa: CSVEDRDRGQETQYF
abundance: NA; v_gene: TRBV2; d_gene: TRBD1; j_gene: TRBJ2-7; CDR3nt: TGTGCCAGCAGAGGACAGGGGGCTTCCTACGAGCAGTACTTC; CDR3aa: CASRGQGASYEQYF
abundance: NA; v_gene: TRBV2; d_gene: TRBD2; j_gene: TRBJ2-3; CDR3nt: TGTGCCAGCAGTCTTAGCGGGAGGGCCGGCACAGATACGCAGTATTTT; CDR3aa: CASSLSGRAGTDTQYF
abundance: NA; v_gene: TRBV24-1; d_gene: NA; j_gene: TRBJ1-2; CDR3nt: TGTGCCACCAGTGACGCACCCGGGGCCAGGGGAGGGGATGGCTACACCTTC; CDR3aa: CATSDAPGARGGDGYTF
abundance: once; v_gene: TRBV18; d_gene: NA; j_gene: TRBJ2-3; CDR3nt: TGTGCCAGCTCAACCACCGGGACAACCGCAGATACGCAGTATTTT; CDR3aa: CASSTTGTTADTQYF
abundance: NA; v_gene: TRBV19; d_gene: TRBD1; j_gene: TRBJ2-7; CDR3nt: TGTGCCAGTAGTTCCGGGACAGGGGTCGAGCAGTACTTC; CDR3aa: CASSSGTGVEQYF
abundance: once; v_gene: TRBV7-8; d_gene: NA; j_gene: TRBJ1-2; CDR3nt: TGTGCCAGCAGCCCTGACAGGAACTATGGCTACACCTTC; CDR3aa: CASSPDRNYGYTF
abundance: NA; v_gene: TRBV28; d_gene: NA; j_gene: TRBJ2-5; CDR3nt: TGTGCCAGCCGGGGACATACACCCCCCCAAGAGACCCAGTACTTC; CDR3aa: CASRGHTPPQETQYF
abundance: NA; v_gene: TRBV9; d_gene: NA; j_gene: TRBJ2-3; CDR3nt: TGTGCCAGCGGTAGCAGGGCAGATACGCAGTATTTT; CDR3aa: CASGSRADTQYF
abundance: once; v_gene: TRBV7-8; d_gene: NA; j_gene: TRBJ1-1; CDR3nt: TGTGCCAGCAGCTTAGTGTTAGGGGGTGAAGCTTTCTTT; CDR3aa: CASSLVLGGEAFF
abundance: NA; v_gene: TRBV7-7; d_gene: TRBD1; j_gene: TRBJ1-5; CDR3nt: TGTGCTAGCAGCTTAGTTCGGGCAGGGGGCGCGCGGCAGCCCCAGCATTTT; CDR3aa: CASSLVRAGGARQPQHF
abundance: NA; v_gene: TRBV6-6; d_gene: TRBD1; j_gene: TRBJ2-1; CDR3nt: TGTGCCAGCAGTCACGGGGACAGGAGAAACAATGAGCAGTTCTTC; CDR3aa: CASSHGDRRNNEQFF
abundance: NA; v_gene: TRBV6-5; d_gene: TRBD1; j_gene: TRBJ2-3; CDR3nt: TGTGCCAGTCGTACAGGGGGCGGCACAGATACGCAGTATTTT; CDR3aa: CASRTGGGTDTQYF
abundance: NA; v_gene: TRBV19; d_gene: NA; j_gene: TRBJ1-5; CDR3nt: TGTGCCAGTAGTATATCGGGGAATGGCAATCAGCCCCAGCATTTT; CDR3aa: CASSISGNGNQPQHF
abundance: NA; v_gene: TRBV28; d_gene: TRBD2; j_gene: TRBJ2-2; CDR3nt: TGTGCCAGCAGTCATCCGGGACTAGCCGCAGCCGGGGAGCTGTTTTTT; CDR3aa: CASSHPGLAAAGELFF
abundance: NA; v_gene: TRBV29-1; d_gene: NA; j_gene: TRBJ1-1; CDR3nt: TGCAGCGTTGAAGATGGGGGCGGACGAGAAGCTTTCTTT; CDR3aa: CSVEDGGGREAFF
abundance: NA; v_gene: TRBV28; d_gene: TRBD2; j_gene: TRBJ2-2; CDR3nt: TGTGCCAGCAGTTTATTGGGACTAGCGGAAAACACCGGGGAGCTGTTTTTT; CDR3aa: CASSLLGLAENTGELFF
abundance: NA; v_gene: TRBV12-5; d_gene: TRBD2; j_gene: TRBJ2-5; CDR3nt: TGTGCTAGTGCCTTGGCGGGGGTTCGAGAGACCCAGTACTTC; CDR3aa: CASALAGVRETQYF
abundance: NA; v_gene: TRBV9; d_gene: NA; j_gene: TRBJ1-2; CDR3nt: TGTGCCAGCAGCGTTGACAGCTATGGCTACACCTTC; CDR3aa: CASSVDSYGYTF
abundance: NA; v_gene: TRBV28; d_gene: TRBD1; j_gene: TRBJ2-1; CDR3nt: TGTGCCAGCAGTCGCTGGGACAGGGAAGGACTATTGCAGTTCTTC; CDR3aa: CASSRWDREGLLQFF
abundance: NA; v_gene: TRBV29-1; d_gene: TRBD1; j_gene: TRBJ2-1; CDR3nt: TGCAGCGTTGACCCGGGACAGGGGACTGAGCAGTTCTTC; CDR3aa: CSVDPGQGTEQFF
abundance: once; v_gene: TRBV28; d_gene: TRBD1; j_gene: TRBJ1-2; CDR3nt: TGTGCCAGCACCTTTGGATCTGACAGGGGCCATGGCTACACCTTC; CDR3aa: CASTFGSDRGHGYTF
abundance: NA; v_gene: TRBV28; d_gene: NA; j_gene: TRBJ1-3; CDR3nt: TGTGCCAGCAATACAGCGGACGGCCACTCTGGAAACACCATATATTTT; CDR3aa: CASNTADGHSGNTIYF
abundance: NA; v_gene: TRBV11-2; d_gene: NA; j_gene: TRBJ2-7; CDR3nt: TGTGCCAGCAGCTTAAGGGGCGGACAGACCTACGAGCAGTACTTC; CDR3aa: CASSLRGGQTYEQYF
abundance: few; v_gene: TRBV27; d_gene: TRBD1; j_gene: TRBJ1-5; CDR3nt: TGTGCCAGCAGTGCACAGGGGTCAAATCAGCCCCAGCATTTT; CDR3aa: CASSAQGSNQPQHF
abundance: NA; v_gene: TRBV7-9; d_gene: NA; j_gene: TRBJ2-1; CDR3nt: TGTGCCAGCAGCTTAGGTGGTTGGGAGAAACACAATGAGCAGTTCTTC; CDR3aa: CASSLGGWEKHNEQFF
abundance: NA; v_gene: TRBV5-4; d_gene: TRBD1; j_gene: TRBJ2-7; CDR3nt: TGTGCCAGCAGCTTGGGTGGACAGGGGTTATACGAGCAGTACTTC; CDR3aa: CASSLGGQGLYEQYF
abundance: NA; v_gene: TRBV27; d_gene: NA; j_gene: TRBJ1-3; CDR3nt: TGTGCCAGCAGTTTACGTCCCCACCCGAGCTCTGGAAACACCATATATTTT; CDR3aa: CASSLRPHPSSGNTIYF
abundance: NA; v_gene: TRBV3-1/TRBV3-2; d_gene: TRBD2; j_gene: TRBJ2-1; CDR3nt: TGTGCCAGCAGCCTCGGGGGGGTGTCCTACAATGAGCAGTTCTTC; CDR3aa: CASSLGGVSYNEQFF
abundance: NA; v_gene: TRBV29-1; d_gene: TRBD2; j_gene: TRBJ2-7; CDR3nt: TGCAGCGTTGCATTATACTGGACTAGCGGGAGGACGGGCGAGCAGTACTTC; CDR3aa: CSVALYWTSGRTGEQYF